This TCR beta chain comes out of a study of T cell responses to AZD1222 COVID-19 vaccine. Using immunoSEQ multiplex PCR, the repertoire was profiled, and TCRdb retains in-frame clones only, with some absent. This table holds about 150,000 clones, 91% found once. Findings and limits, study-wide: The repertoires were collected only after the peak T cell response.

The V and J ends lost 2 bases and 8 bases, in that order; junction bases with no gene match: 5. The germline CDR1 and CDR2 sequences are SGHDT and YYEEEE. The CDR3 has 14 residues. With respect to this clone: The antigen is unknown.

This chain connects TRBV5-6 to TRBJ2-1; 9 bases are a match to TRBD1. This clonotype was sampled from an adult who received the AZD1222 COVID-19 vaccine. Here the sequenced sample was peripheral blood, taken 28 days after the second AZD1222 dose. Written as DNA, the CDR3 is TGTGCCAGCAGCTTTATGGGACAGGGCTATGAGCAGTTCTTC. This gives the protein CASSFMGQGYEQFF.